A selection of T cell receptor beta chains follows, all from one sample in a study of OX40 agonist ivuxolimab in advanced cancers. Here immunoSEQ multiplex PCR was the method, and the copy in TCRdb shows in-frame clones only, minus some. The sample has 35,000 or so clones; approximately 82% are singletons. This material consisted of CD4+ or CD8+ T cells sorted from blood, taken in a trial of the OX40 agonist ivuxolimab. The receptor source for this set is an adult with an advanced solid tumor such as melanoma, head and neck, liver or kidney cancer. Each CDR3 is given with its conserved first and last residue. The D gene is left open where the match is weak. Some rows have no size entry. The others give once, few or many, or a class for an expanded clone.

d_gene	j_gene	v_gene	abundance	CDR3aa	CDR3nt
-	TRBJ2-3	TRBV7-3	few	CASRRSGDTQYF	TGTGCCAGCAGGAGATCGGGGGATACGCAGTATTTT
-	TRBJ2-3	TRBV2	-	CASSYSDTQYF	TGTGCCAGCTCCTATTCGGATACGCAGTATTTT
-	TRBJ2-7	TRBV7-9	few	CASSLDRRLSYEQYF	TGTGCCAGCAGCTTAGACAGGCGACTTTCCTACGAGCAGTACTTC
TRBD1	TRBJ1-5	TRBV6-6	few	CASRKTGGNQPQHF	TGTGCCAGCAGAAAGACAGGGGGCAATCAGCCCCAGCATTTT
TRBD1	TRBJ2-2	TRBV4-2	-	CASSQDRGRLYTGELFF	TGTGCCAGCAGCCAAGACAGGGGGCGTTTATACACCGGGGAGCTGTTTTTT
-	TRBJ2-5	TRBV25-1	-	CAGGETQYF	TGTGCCGGGGGAGAGACCCAGTACTTC
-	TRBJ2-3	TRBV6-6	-	CASSSGSPDTQYF	TGTGCCAGCAGTTCAGGCTCCCCAGATACGCAGTATTTT
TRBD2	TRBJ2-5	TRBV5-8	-	CASSTGTSGALQETQYF	TGTGCCAGCAGCACCGGGACTAGCGGGGCGTTACAAGAGACCCAGTACTTC
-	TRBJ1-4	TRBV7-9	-	CASSFRTANEKLFF	TGTGCCAGCAGCTTTCGGACAGCCAACGAAAAACTGTTTTTT
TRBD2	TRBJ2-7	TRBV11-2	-	CASSLALAGGLGEQYF	TGTGCCAGCAGCTTAGCGCTAGCGGGGGGGCTGGGCGAGCAGTACTTC
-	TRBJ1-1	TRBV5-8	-	CASSSQWGGSATEAFF	TGTGCCAGCAGCAGTCAGTGGGGGGGTTCGGCCACTGAAGCTTTCTTT
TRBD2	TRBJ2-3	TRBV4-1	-	CASSQEGRGGVDTQYF	TGCGCCAGCAGCCAAGAAGGTCGGGGGGGCGTAGATACGCAGTATTTT
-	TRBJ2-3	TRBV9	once	CASSAPGSLGPDTQYF	TGTGCCAGCAGCGCCCCCGGGAGCCTCGGTCCAGATACGCAGTATTTT
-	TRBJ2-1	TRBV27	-	CASSLRSLVTGLANEQFF	TGTGCCAGCAGTTTAAGAAGTCTGGTGACAGGGCTAGCGAATGAGCAGTTCTTC
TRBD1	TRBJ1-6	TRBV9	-	CASSVAGGDSPLHF	TGTGCCAGCAGCGTAGCAGGGGGCGATTCACCCCTCCACTTT
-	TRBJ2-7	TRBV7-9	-	CASSSSGRLLGQYF	TGTGCCAGCAGCTCCTCGGGACGCCTCCTGGGGCAGTACTTC
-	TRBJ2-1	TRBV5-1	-	CASSPRRGFGLNEQFF	TGCGCCAGCAGCCCTCGGAGGGGGTTCGGGTTGAATGAGCAGTTCTTC
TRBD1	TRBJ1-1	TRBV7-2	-	CASTLSAPGGGMNTEAFF	TGTGCCAGCACCCTGAGCGCGCCAGGGGGCGGGATGAACACTGAAGCTTTCTTT
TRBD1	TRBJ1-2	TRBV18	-	CASSPSTGDYGYTF	TGTGCCAGCTCCCCGTCGACAGGGGACTATGGCTACACCTTC
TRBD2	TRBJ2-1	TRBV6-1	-	CATPRGLAANNEQFF	TGTGCCACACCAAGAGGACTAGCGGCAAACAATGAGCAGTTCTTC
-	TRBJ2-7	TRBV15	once	CATSAKTEPYEQYF	TGTGCCACCAGCGCCAAGACAGAGCCCTACGAGCAGTACTTC
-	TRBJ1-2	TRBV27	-	CASSLSGANFGYTF	TGTGCCAGCAGTTTATCAGGGGCTAATTTTGGCTACACCTTC
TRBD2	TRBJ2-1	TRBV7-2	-	CASSFPVGGRESFF	TGTGCCAGCAGCTTTCCAGTTGGAGGGAGGGAGAGCTTCTTC
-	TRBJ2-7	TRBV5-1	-	CASSLGRQYEQYF	TGCGCCAGCAGCTTGGGCCGACAATACGAGCAGTACTTC
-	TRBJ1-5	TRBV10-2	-	CASSAGGGVGQPQHF	TGCGCCAGCAGTGCGGGGGGGGGCGTAGGTCAGCCCCAGCATTTT
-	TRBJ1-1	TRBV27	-	CASSPLATENTEAFF	TGTGCCAGCAGTCCATTAGCGACAGAGAACACTGAAGCTTTCTTT
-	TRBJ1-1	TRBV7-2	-	CASSSSRQGEAFF	TGTGCCAGCAGCTCGTCACGGCAGGGTGAAGCTTTCTTT
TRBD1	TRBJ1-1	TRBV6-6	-	CASSPIPGTGNTEAFF	TGTGCCAGCAGCCCCATCCCCGGGACAGGGAACACTGAAGCTTTCTTT
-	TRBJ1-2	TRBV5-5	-	CASSSQAAGYGYTF	TGTGCCAGCAGCTCACAGGCCGCTGGCTATGGCTACACCTTC
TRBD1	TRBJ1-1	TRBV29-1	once	CSANTGGQTEAFF	TGCAGTGCCAATACAGGGGGACAAACTGAAGCTTTCTTT
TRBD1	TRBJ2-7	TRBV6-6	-	CASSRDRFPYEQYF	TGTGCCAGCAGTCGGGACAGATTCCCCTACGAGCAGTACTTC
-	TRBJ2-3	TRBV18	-	CASSRGQDGDTQYF	TGTGCCAGCTCACGGGGACAAGATGGGGATACGCAGTATTTT
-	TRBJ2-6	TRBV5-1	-	CASSVSGANVLTF	TGCGCCAGCAGCGTCTCTGGGGCCAACGTCCTGACTTTC
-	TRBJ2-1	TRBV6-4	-	CASSDSSRGRMLNEQFF	TGTGCCAGCAGTGACTCATCACGGGGAAGGATGTTAAATGAGCAGTTCTTC
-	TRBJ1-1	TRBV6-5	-	CASSYTKGGIPEAFF	TGTGCCAGCAGTTACACAAAGGGTGGGATACCTGAAGCTTTCTTT
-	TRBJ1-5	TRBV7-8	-	CASSYRGGDQPQHF	TGTGCCAGCAGCTACCGTGGAGGGGATCAGCCCCAGCATTTT
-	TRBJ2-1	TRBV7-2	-	CASSLQAGASSYNEQFF	TGTGCCAGCAGCTTACAGGCGGGGGCGAGCTCCTACAATGAGCAGTTCTTC
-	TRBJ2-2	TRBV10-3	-	CAISADRDPKRELFF	TGTGCCATCAGTGCTGACCGGGACCCTAAGAGGGAGCTGTTTTTT
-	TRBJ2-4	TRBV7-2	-	CASSLDGGSVNIQYF	TGTGCCAGCAGCTTAGATGGGGGGTCGGTAAACATTCAGTACTTC
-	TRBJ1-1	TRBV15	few	CATSTTGNTEAFF	TGTGCCACCAGCACGACAGGGAACACTGAAGCTTTCTTT
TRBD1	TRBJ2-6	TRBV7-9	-	CASSFQGAGANVLTF	TGTGCCAGCAGCTTTCAGGGGGCTGGGGCCAACGTCCTGACTTTC
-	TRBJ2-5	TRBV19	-	CASSSAGETQYF	TGTGCCAGTAGTTCGGCGGGTGAGACCCAGTACTTC
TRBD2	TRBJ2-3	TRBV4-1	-	CASSQGLAGGLGVVGDTQYF	TGCGCCAGCAGCCAAGGACTAGCGGGGGGTCTCGGAGTGGTTGGAGATACGCAGTATTTT